The following is a T cell receptor (beta chain) sequence with its context. The antigen it binds to is not known. Base qualities are not at hand, and no much larger clone is one base apart. The source of the sample is a study of blood T cell repertoires in COVID-19 (dated by TCRdb to 2020 to 2021). Study-wide context: Collaborator samples came from the United States, Italy and Spain and covered acute and convalescent phases of COVID-19. The prospective study material was composed of cDNA or gDNA derived from T cells, B-cell-depleted T cells, or PBMCs. Deeply sampled blood TCRbeta repertoires from subjects exposed to, actively infected with, or recovered from COVID-19 were included in the dataset. The repertoires were released in a freely available public database meant as a resource for research on the immune response to SARS-CoV-2. The samples were drawn from the first 160 participants of the ongoing ImmuneRACE study and from over 950 subjects provided by 6 global collaborators. Nearly every sample came with metadata listing a de-identified subject ID, COVID-19 status, age in years and sex. Where HLA class I and class II types were available, the types were taken from metadata supplied by the sample provider, not from assay-based typing.

Enrolling through a virtual design, the prospective study's participants ranged in age from roughly 18 to 90 years and lived across some 23 United States geographic areas. To assign participants to cohorts, the prospective study relied on clinical history that participants themselves reported in a screening survey and a study questionnaire. Mobile phlebotomists in the prospective study collected whole blood, serum and a nasopharyngeal or oropharyngeal swab from every participant. Prospective study participants could optionally give additional blood draws and questionnaires over an approximately 2-month period. Blood samples from the prospective study were shipped frozen or at room temperature prior to DNA extraction. TCRbeta CDR3 regions were amplified from genomic DNA using the immunoSEQ Assay, a bias-controlled multiplex PCR. Per the original workflow: The number of nucleated cells in each sample was estimated from the amplification of reference gene primers within the assay. To quantify the absolute abundance of each unique TCRbeta CDR3 rearrangement, sequence reads were collapsed and filtered. Productive Simpson clonality was computed per sample as the square root of Simpson's diversity index over productive rearrangements. TCRdb re-hosts the immuneACCESS table, in-frame sequences only. Its copies lack some clones; in the studies checked, an unresolved V gene accounts for under half of them, and the cause for the rest is not known. V, J and clone size reflect that table, while D and trimming were determined from the DNA. Present in this sample are roughly 250,000 clones, roughly 87% of which were seen just once. The ten largest make up about 6% of the sample.

V gives up 2 bases and J gives up 0 bases, and the segment between their germline ends measures 9 bases. The germline V gene gives CDR1 as SGHRS and CDR2 as YFSETQ. Including the terminal cysteine and phenylalanine, the CDR3 comprises 14 residues. Only the CDR3 DNA stays, 42 bases, in frame from base 1. General findings and caveats noted by the study authors: Clinical and demographic metadata were provided uncurated, with the amount varying by source and participant.

In this chain, TRBV5-1 is recombined with TRBJ2-7; TRBD1 is possibly the D segment (6 matching bases). Specimen: PBMCs or T cells enriched from blood (not recorded which). The TCR comes from a woman aged 25-40 years with acute COVID-19. Here is the DNA: TGCGCCAGCAGCTTTCGACAGGCCTCCTACGAGCAGTACTTC. The encoded protein is CASSFRQASYEQYF.